The 8 T cell receptor beta chains presented below share a single source sample, sequenced in a study of control samples from healthy donors and cancer patients. The table came from immunoSEQ multiplex PCR; TCRdb's copy has only in-frame clones and leaves some out. Of some 150,000 clones listed, 93% are singletons. Sequenced material: blood. The receptors originated from a man aged 50 or older in good health.

The V gene is TRBV4-1, the J gene TRBJ2-4, with D unclear. The V gene's germline CDR1 is MGHRA and CDR2 YSYEKL. V lost 0 bases and J 0 bases, leaving 3 bases between the germline ends. The CDR3 sequence is 14 residues long. CDR3 DNA sequence: TGCGCCAGCAGCCAAGACATAGCCAAAAACATTCAGTACTTC. This sequence encodes CASSQDIAKNIQYF.

V usage is TRBV7-9 and J usage is TRBJ2-1, with D possibly called TRBD1 or TRBD2 (5 bases each). The CDR3 is 15 amino acids. V lost 6 bases and J 9 bases, leaving 21 bases between the germline ends. The germline gives CDR1 SEHNR, CDR2 FQNEAQ (reference sequence). CDR3 in DNA: TGTGCCAGCAGGAAGGGACCGGGACCCTCGGGTGAGCAGTTCTTC. Encoded protein: CASRKGPGPSGEQFF.

V and J are TRBV3-1 (or the pseudogene TRBV3-2) and TRBJ1-1; TRBD1 is a possible D gene (6 bases). From germline, CDR1 is LGHDT and CDR2 YNNKEL (reference sequence). Trimming took off 5 bases at V and 4 bases at J, with 23 bases between the two ends. This CDR3 spans 17 amino acids. CDR3: CASSARIPGQGSTEAFF. CDR3 nucleotides: TGTGCCAGCAGCGCTAGGATTCCGGGACAAGGCTCCACTGAAGCTTTCTTT.

This chain links TRBV19 with TRBJ1-1; 7 positions match TRBD1. The CDR3 totals 16 residues. The germline V gene has CDR1 LNHDA and CDR2 SQIVND (reference sequence). The V segment lost 2 bases and the J segment 5 bases; nucleotides outside the gene matches: 11. The CDR3 spells CASSIPRDSRGTEAFF. In DNA, the CDR3 is TGTGCCAGTAGTATACCCCGGGACAGTCGGGGGACTGAAGCTTTCTTT.

The CDR3 bases are TGTGCCATCAGCCCCTGGAGCAGATCCTACGAGCAGTACTTC. It codes for CAISPWSRSYEQYF. The chain links TRBV10-3 to TRBJ2-7; D is undetermined. The V and J ends lost 6 bases and 1 base respectively, with 13 bases between them. CDR1 is ENHRY and CDR2 is SYGVKD in the germline V gene. The CDR3 runs to 14 residues.

The V gene is TRBV10-3, the J gene TRBJ2-5; 9 bases are a match to TRBD1. The CDR3 consists of 12 residues. Germline CDR1 reads ENHRY; CDR2 reads SYGVKD. V lost 8 bases, J lost 6 bases, and 4 bases stayed unmatched. CDR3 bases: TGTGCCATCGGGACAGGGTCGCAGACCCAGTACTTC. It specifies CAIGTGSQTQYF.

This chain joins TRBV19 and TRBJ2-2; tentative D call: TRBD1 (6 bases). Looked up from germline, CDR1 is LNHDA and CDR2 is SQIVND (reference sequence). Trimming pared 4 bases from V and 1 base from J, leaving 7 bases between. This CDR3 is built from 14 residues. The CDR3: CASSRGGNTGELFF. In nucleotides, the CDR3 is TGTGCCAGTAGTAGAGGGGGGAACACCGGGGAGCTGTTTTTT. Full variable domain (rest looked up from reference TRBV19 and TRBJ2-2): DGGITQSPKYLFRKEGQNVTLSCEQNLNHDAMYWYRQDPGQGLRLIYYSQIVNDFQKGDIAEGYSVSREKKESFPLTVTSAQKNPTAFYLCASSRGGNTGELFFGEGSRLTVL.

V is TRBV15 and J is TRBJ1-5, with D possibly TRBD1 on 5 matching bases. Trimming cost V 0 bases and J 5 bases, with 14 bases left between them. The CDR3 runs 16 residues. CDR1 is LNHNV and CDR2 is YYDKDF in the germline V gene (reference sequence). The CDR3 loop is CATSRDQGTPDQPQHF. CDR3 coding DNA: TGTGCCACCAGCAGAGATCAAGGGACCCCGGATCAGCCCCAGCATTTT.